The sequence of this T cell receptor beta chain was determined in a study of shared clonotypes between healthy human individuals. CDR1 is MNHNS, CDR2 SASEGT, per germline. The CDR3 runs to 18 residues. V trimming: 1 base; J trimming: 3 bases; junction bases outside the gene matches: 13. Using immunoSEQ multiplex PCR, the repertoire was profiled, and TCRdb retains in-frame clones only, with some absent. Counted here are over a million clones, roughly 97% occurring once; the ten biggest clones make up 1.2%. Material: naive CD4+ T cells sorted from blood. Subset specified: CD45RA+ positively selected. The chain joins TRBV6-1 to TRBJ2-7, with 9 bases fitting TRBD1. The receptor was derived from a man aged 25-40 years in good health. CDR3 sequence (DNA): TGTGCCAGCAGTGAAGGTCCCCCACAGGGGGCAGGTATCTACGAGCAGTACTTC. Amino acids: CASSEGPPQGAGIYEQYF.